The 18 T cell receptor beta chains reported below all come from one sample, sequenced in a study of cytomegalovirus exposure and HLA in healthy donors. Assay used: immunoSEQ multiplex PCR; TCRdb lists only in-frame clones, some missing. The top ten hold roughly 15% of the sample, which has 150,000 to 200,000 clones, 85% seen once. The sample consisted of PBMCs. These receptors were obtained from a man between 18 and 29 years old in good health and CMV-seropositive.

The rearrangement joins TRBV28 to TRBJ1-1, with D possibly TRBD1 on 5 matching bases. Deletions cut 1 base from V and 1 base from J, with 7 bases between. Germline values: CDR1 MDHEN, CDR2 SYDVKM. The CDR3 is 14 amino acids. CDR3 coding DNA: TGTGCCAGCAGTTTATATGGACAGAACACTGAAGCTTTCTTT. It encodes CASSLYGQNTEAFF.

The chain is built from TRBV5-1 and TRBJ1-4, with TRBD1 identical over 7 bases. CDR1 is SGHRS and CDR2 is YFSETQ in the germline V gene. CDR3 size: 14 residues. The trim removed 7 bases at V and 5 bases at J, leaving 8 bases unmatched. In DNA form, the CDR3 reads TGCGCCAGCCGACAGGGCAACGCAAATGAAAAACTGTTTTTT. As protein: CASRQGNANEKLFF.

This chain links TRBV9 with TRBJ2-7; D may be TRBD1 (6 bases). The CDR3 contains 15 residues. Trimming shortened V by 3 bases and J by 5 bases, and 18 bases separated the two germline ends. The germline gives CDR1 SGDLS, CDR2 YYNGEE. The CDR3 nucleotides are TGTGCCAGCAGCGCTTTACCCAGGGGACCCCACGAGCAGTACTTC. This codes for CASSALPRGPHEQYF.

This rearrangement joins TRBV28 to TRBJ1-4; 7 bases agree with TRBD1. The CDR3 length is 16 residues. Per germline, CDR1 MDHEN and CDR2 SYDVKM. J gave up 4 bases and V 5 bases, and 10 bases lay outside the gene matches. CDR3 residues: CASSPGGGRRNEKLFF. CDR3 DNA: TGTGCCAGCAGTCCTGGAGGGGGCAGACGTAATGAAAAACTGTTTTTT.

The rearrangement uses TRBV4-2 and TRBJ2-7, with 7 positions matching TRBD1. Germline V gives CDR1 LGHNA, CDR2 YNFKEQ. CDR3 length equals 15 residues. Unmatched junction bases numbered 5, after V lost 0 bases and J lost 3 bases. CDR3 bases: TGTGCCAGCAGCCAAGAGTGGACAGGCCACTACGAGCAGTACTTC. This gives the protein CASSQEWTGHYEQYF.

This rearrangement joins TRBV18 to TRBJ2-1; TRBD2 is a possible D gene (5 bases). This CDR3 contains 14 residues. V was cut by 3 bases and J by 10 bases, with 16 bases left in between. The V gene's germline CDR1 is KGHSH and CDR2 LQKENI. CDR3 DNA sequence: TGTGCCAGCTCACCGCTGGGGAGTGCAGCGGAGCAGTTCTTC. It specifies CASSPLGSAAEQFF.

The chain is built from TRBV5-6 and TRBJ2-1; D not resolved. The V gene's germline CDR1 is SGHDT and CDR2 YYEEEE. This CDR3 has 12 residues. With 0 bases removed from V and 7 bases from J, the gap between germline ends came to 5 bases. CDR3 residues: CASSLERNEQFF. The CDR3 DNA is TGTGCCAGCAGCTTGGAACGGAATGAGCAGTTCTTC.

The chain links TRBV2 to TRBJ2-3; tentative D call: TRBD2 (5 bases). V was cut by 7 bases and J by 3 bases, with 11 bases left in between. The CDR3 covers 13 residues. Germline lookup yields CDR1 SNHLY and CDR2 FYNNEI. DNA for the CDR3: TGTGCCAGCAAGGACTTAGGTACAGATACGCAGTATTTT. As protein: CASKDLGTDTQYF. Together with reference TRBV2 and TRBJ2-3, the CDR3 gives the full variable domain: EPEVTQTPSHQVTQMGQEVILRCVPISNHLYFYWYRQILGQKVEFLVSFYNNEISEKSEIFDDQFSVERPDGSNFTLKIRSTKLEDSAMYFCASKDLGTDTQYFGPGTRLTVL.

The CDR3 nucleotides are TGTGCCAGCAGCAAACGAACAGGGTTCGGGGAGCAGTTCTTC. Protein sequence: CASSKRTGFGEQFF. The rearrangement links TRBV11-3 to TRBJ2-1; tentatively, D is TRBD1 (6 bases). The CDR3 is 14 amino acids. Germline assignment: CDR1 SGHNT and CDR2 YENEEA. V shed 5 bases and J shed 10 bases, with 18 bases lying between them.

The rearrangement uses TRBV28 and TRBJ2-5; D remains unclear. The V end was cut by 3 bases, the J end by 4 bases, with 9 bases between. The CDR3 covers 13 residues. Germline V gene sequence: CDR1 MDHEN, CDR2 SYDVKM. For the CDR3, the DNA is TGTGCCAGCAGTTTTGTCAGAAGAGAGACCCAGTACTTC. Its translation is CASSFVRRETQYF.

The CDR3 is CAWSIKIDRALKLFF. Written as DNA, the CDR3 is TGTGCCTGGAGTATAAAGATAGACAGGGCCCTAAAACTGTTTTTT. The chain joins TRBV30 to TRBJ1-4; 7 bases line up with TRBD1. Germline loops: CDR1 GTSNPN, CDR2 SVGIG (reference sequence). V gave up 2 bases and J gave up 10 bases; unmatched junction bases: 13. This CDR3 is built from 15 residues.

The rearrangement uses TRBV4-1 and TRBJ2-3, with D perhaps TRBD1 (6 bases). The V gene's germline CDR1 is MGHRA and CDR2 YSYEKL. The CDR3 has 15 residues. V was clipped by 0 bases and J by 6 bases, with 13 bases between them. The CDR3: CASSQDWTAWDTQYF. CDR3 DNA sequence: TGCGCCAGCAGCCAAGATTGGACAGCGTGGGATACGCAGTATTTT.

The V call is TRBV6-5, the J call TRBJ1-2; D is perhaps TRBD1 (6 bases). The CDR3 totals 13 residues. Germline CDR1 and CDR2: MNHEY and SVGAGI. Trimming pared 6 bases from V and 3 bases from J, leaving 11 bases between. CDR3 region: CASSLRGYYGYTF. CDR3 nucleotide sequence: TGTGCCAGCAGCCTCAGGGGATACTATGGCTACACCTTC.

V gene TRBV7-3 combines with J gene TRBJ1-6; a possible D gene is TRBD1 (5 bases). Trimming left V 0 bases short and J 6 bases short, with 12 bases between. The length of the CDR3 is 16 residues. Germline V CDR1 and CDR2: SGHTA, FQGTGA. The CDR3 DNA is TGTGCCAGCAGCTTAACGACCCCGACAGTTAATTCACCCCTCCACTTT. This codes for CASSLTTPTVNSPLHF.

The V gene is TRBV30, the J gene TRBJ1-1; 9 positions agree with TRBD1. From germline, CDR1 is GTSNPN and CDR2 SVGIG (reference sequence). V was pared by 2 bases and J by 0 bases, with 4 bases of the junction left unmatched. The length of the CDR3 is 15 residues. The CDR3 DNA reads as TGTGCCTGGAGTCCGGGACAGGGAATGAACACTGAAGCTTTCTTT. Residues: CAWSPGQGMNTEAFF.

This chain joins TRBV12-1 and TRBJ1-4; TRBD1, the table's D call, was not compared with the DNA. TRBV12-1 is a pseudogene locus. This CDR3 has 14 residues. Here the CDR3 DNA reads TGTGCCAGCAGCTCCTGGGCCAGGGCGGAAAAACTGTTTTTT. This gives the protein CASSSWARAEKLFF.

This rearrangement joins TRBV6-1 to TRBJ1-2, with TRBD1 matching 9 bases. Germline CDR1 is MNHNS and CDR2 is SASEGT. The CDR3 extends over 13 amino acids. V gave up 6 bases and J gave up 4 bases; unmatched junction bases: 3. This CDR3 is CASRRGQGYGYTF. In DNA, the CDR3 is TGTGCCAGCAGGAGGGGACAGGGCTATGGCTACACCTTC.

The rearrangement uses TRBV5-1 and TRBJ2-1, with D perhaps matching TRBD1 (5 bases). Trimming cost V 0 bases and J 5 bases, with 12 bases left between them. CDR1 and CDR2 from the germline V gene are SGHRS and YFSETQ. The CDR3 extends over 15 amino acids. The CDR3 is CASSLDRRTNNEQFF. The CDR3, as DNA: TGCGCCAGCAGCTTGGACAGGCGGACCAACAATGAGCAGTTCTTC.